This TCR beta chain was profiled in a study of cytomegalovirus exposure and HLA in healthy donors. General study results and limits: As was reported, the classifier diagnosed cytomegalovirus status with high specificity and sensitivity.

The repertoire was sequenced with immunoSEQ multiplex PCR; TCRdb's copy has only in-frame clones and lacks some. The table has 130,000 to 150,000 clones, 85% to 90% seen once. A remark on this clone: Its antigen remains unknown.

V was pared by 0 bases and J by 2 bases, with 6 bases of the junction left unmatched. The CDR3 extends over 16 amino acids. Germline lookup yields CDR1 SGHRS and CDR2 YFSETQ. The sequence came from a woman under 40 in good health and CMV-seropositive. Sequencing was carried out using PBMCs. The V call is TRBV5-1, the J call TRBJ2-5; 8 bases align to TRBD2. CDR3: CASSLVGLAGQETQYF. The CDR3 DNA reads as TGCGCCAGCAGCTTGGTCGGCCTAGCGGGTCAAGAGACCCAGTACTTC.